This is a list of T cell receptor beta chains from one sample in a study of T-cell reconstitution after alpha-beta-depleted transplantation in children. TCRdb passed the PCR reads through MiXCR, listing each CDR3 protein once. Among around 440,000 distinct CDR3 sequences listed, 8% to 11% were seen once. The source material was PBMCs, sampled before TCRalphabeta/CD19-depleted stem cell transplant. The origin of the receptors is a child under 10 years old with inherited bone marrow failure, due to receive a stem cell transplant. Both conserved end residues are part of each CDR3. The D gene is left open where the match is weak. Only some rows state a clone size, as once, few, many or a class for expanded clones.

V: TRBV27; length: 15; size: few; J: TRBJ2-6; D: TRBD1; DNA: TGTGCCAGCAGTCCCCGACAGGGAGGGGCCAACGTCCTGACTTTC; CDR3: CASSPRQGGANVLTF
V: TRBV7-9; length: 12; size: -; J: TRBJ1-5; D: -; DNA: TGTGCCAGCAGCTTAGAATTTCAGCCCCAGCATTTT; CDR3: CASSLEFQPQHF
V: TRBV5-6; length: 17; size: many; J: TRBJ1-6; D: -; DNA: TGTGCCAGCAGCTCACCGGACTCTAGCTCCTATAATTCACCCCTCCACTTT; CDR3: CASSSPDSSSYNSPLHF
V: TRBV4-1; length: 15; size: many; J: TRBJ2-7; D: TRBD2; DNA: TGCGCCAGCAGCCAAGAGACTAGCGGCTCCTACGAGCAGTACTTC; CDR3: CASSQETSGSYEQYF
V: TRBV18; length: 16; size: many; J: TRBJ2-3; D: -; DNA: TGTGCCAGCTCACCACTTTTCGTCCGGGGTCAAGATACGCAGTATTTT; CDR3: CASSPLFVRGQDTQYF
V: TRBV4-3; length: 16; size: many; J: TRBJ2-1; D: -; DNA: TGCGCCAGCAGCCAAACGACTTTGGGAGTCTACAATGAGCAGTTCTTC; CDR3: CASSQTTLGVYNEQFF
V: TRBV5-1; length: 15; size: many; J: TRBJ1-4; D: -; DNA: TGCGCCAGCAGCTTGGGGCAGGCAACTAATGAAAAACTGTTTTTT; CDR3: CASSLGQATNEKLFF
V: TRBV19; length: 17; size: many; J: TRBJ2-1; D: TRBD2; DNA: TGTGCCAGTAGTATTGGTAGCGGGCGGAGCTCCTACAATGAGCAGTTCTTC; CDR3: CASSIGSGRSSYNEQFF
V: TRBV3-1; length: 15; size: many; J: TRBJ1-5; D: -; DNA: TGTGCCAGCAGCCAAGACAGCAGCTACAATCAGCCCCAGCATTTT; CDR3: CASSQDSSYNQPQHF
V: TRBV5-1; length: 17; size: many; J: TRBJ2-7; D: -; DNA: TGCGCCAGCAGCTTGGCCCCTCTCGTCGCAGGCCCCTACGAGCAGTACTTC; CDR3: CASSLAPLVAGPYEQYF
V: TRBV4-3; length: 13; size: many; J: TRBJ2-5; D: -; DNA: TGCGCCAGCAGCCAAGATTGGCGAGAGACCCAGTACTTC; CDR3: CASSQDWRETQYF
V: TRBV7-2; length: 17; size: many; J: TRBJ1-6; D: -; DNA: TGTGCCAGCAGCTTTAGGACGGTGGACTCCTATAATTCACCCCTCCACTTT; CDR3: CASSFRTVDSYNSPLHF
V: TRBV25-1; length: 11; size: many; J: TRBJ2-3; D: -; DNA: TGTGCCAGCAGTAGCCACCCGACGCAGTATTTT; CDR3: CASSSHPTQYF
V: TRBV12-3/TRBV12-4; length: 14; size: -; J: TRBJ2-2; D: -; DNA: TGTGCCAGCACCTTGGGGGCGAACACCGGGGAGCTGTTTTTT; CDR3: CASTLGANTGELFF
V: TRBV4-3; length: 15; size: many; J: TRBJ2-7; D: TRBD1; DNA: TGCGCCAGCAGCCACGGACAGGGGAGCTCCTACGAGCAGTACTTC; CDR3: CASSHGQGSSYEQYF
V: TRBV7-9; length: 15; size: -; J: TRBJ2-1; D: TRBD2; DNA: TGTGCCAGCAGCTTTGGTAGCGGGATCTACAATGAGCAGTTCTTC; CDR3: CASSFGSGIYNEQFF
V: TRBV6-4; length: 15; size: many; J: TRBJ2-1; D: TRBD1; DNA: TGTGCCAGCAGTGGAGGGACAGGGGAGCCCGGTGAGCAGTTCTTC; CDR3: CASSGGTGEPGEQFF
V: TRBV29-1; length: 15; size: many; J: TRBJ2-1; D: TRBD2; DNA: TGCAGCGTCACCGGGACTAGCGACTTCTACAATGAGCAGTTCTTC; CDR3: CSVTGTSDFYNEQFF
V: TRBV4-3; length: 15; size: many; J: TRBJ1-5; D: -; DNA: TGCGCCAGCAGCCAAGATACTAGGGGGGATCAGCCCCAGCATTTT; CDR3: CASSQDTRGDQPQHF
V: TRBV20-1; length: 16; size: many; J: TRBJ2-1; D: TRBD2; DNA: TGCAGTGCTAGAGATCCGACTAGCGGGAGGGCGAGTGAGCAGTTCTTC; CDR3: CSARDPTSGRASEQFF
V: TRBV4-3; length: 18; size: many; J: TRBJ2-1; D: -; DNA: TGCGCCAGCAGCCAAGATCCTATCGGACTAAGCTCCTACAATGAGCAGTTCTTC; CDR3: CASSQDPIGLSSYNEQFF
V: TRBV7-9; length: 16; size: -; J: TRBJ2-1; D: -; DNA: TGTGCCAGCAGCTTAATGAGGCAGGCCGGCTACAATGAGCAGTTCTTC; CDR3: CASSLMRQAGYNEQFF
V: TRBV5-4; length: 17; size: many; J: TRBJ2-7; D: TRBD1; DNA: TGTGCCAGCAGCTCCGACCGGGACAGGGGGCGCCGGGACGAGCAGTACTTC; CDR3: CASSSDRDRGRRDEQYF
V: TRBV5-5; length: 18; size: many; J: TRBJ2-7; D: TRBD2; DNA: TGTGCCAGCACCTTACCTAGCGGGAGGGGGGGAGCCTTTTACGAGCAGTACTTC; CDR3: CASTLPSGRGGAFYEQYF
V: TRBV27; length: 15; size: many; J: TRBJ2-2; D: -; DNA: TGTGCCAGCAGTTTGCTGGGGCCCAGGGCCGGGGAGCTGTTTTTT; CDR3: CASSLLGPRAGELFF
V: TRBV4-3; length: 20; size: -; J: TRBJ2-5; D: TRBD2; DNA: TGCGCCAGCAGCCAAGTAGGTGGCCCTAGCGGTGGATCGTGGTGGGAGACCCAGTACTTC; CDR3: CASSQVGGPSGGSWWETQYF
V: TRBV12-5; length: 14; size: -; J: TRBJ2-7; D: -; DNA: TGTGCTAGTGGTTTGGTACCAGACTCCTACGAGCAGTACTTC; CDR3: CASGLVPDSYEQYF
V: TRBV18; length: 16; size: -; J: TRBJ2-2; D: TRBD1; DNA: TGTGCCAGCTCACCCGGACAGGGCGCGAACACCGGGGAGCTGTTTTTT; CDR3: CASSPGQGANTGELFF
V: TRBV7-9; length: 12; size: many; J: TRBJ2-7; D: -; DNA: TGTGCCAGCAGCGGAAACGTCAGGGAGCAGTACTTC; CDR3: CASSGNVREQYF
V: TRBV27; length: 13; size: many; J: TRBJ2-7; D: -; DNA: TGTGCCAGCAGTTTGTCCATTACCTACGAGCAGTACTTC; CDR3: CASSLSITYEQYF
V: TRBV5-1; length: 17; size: -; J: TRBJ2-1; D: -; DNA: TGCGCCAGCAGCTGGGGTGATAGGACCCGCCTTTACAATGAGCAGTTCTTC; CDR3: CASSWGDRTRLYNEQFF
V: TRBV27; length: 13; size: many; J: TRBJ2-1; D: -; DNA: TGTGCCAGCACCATTACAGGCGGCCAGGGGCAGTTCTTC; CDR3: CASTITGGQGQFF
V: TRBV5-4; length: 16; size: once; J: TRBJ2-7; D: TRBD2; DNA: TGTGCCAGCAGCCCTGGCGGGGCTAGCGGGCACTACGAGCAGTACTTC; CDR3: CASSPGGASGHYEQYF
V: TRBV7-6; length: 15; size: -; J: TRBJ2-5; D: TRBD2; DNA: TGTGCCAGCAGCTTACTAGCGGGAATAAGAGAAACCCAGTACTTC; CDR3: CASSLLAGIRETQYF
V: TRBV12-3/TRBV12-4; length: 15; size: many; J: TRBJ2-2; D: TRBD2; DNA: TGTGCCAGCCAATTAGCGGGAGGGCCCCCCGGGGAGCTGTTTTTT; CDR3: CASQLAGGPPGELFF
V: TRBV20-1; length: 15; size: many; J: TRBJ1-1; D: -; DNA: TGCAGTGCTAGAGAATGGGGGGACGTGAGCACTGAAGCTTTCTTT; CDR3: CSAREWGDVSTEAFF
V: TRBV19; length: 13; size: -; J: TRBJ2-3; D: -; DNA: TGTGCCAGTTGGGGGTCTAGCACAGATACGCAGTATTTT; CDR3: CASWGSSTDTQYF
V: TRBV24-1; length: 11; size: many; J: TRBJ2-1; D: -; DNA: TGTGCCACCCAGCCGGGGAATGAGCAGTTCTTC; CDR3: CATQPGNEQFF
V: TRBV4-3; length: 19; size: few; J: TRBJ2-1; D: TRBD2; DNA: TGCGCCAGCAGCCAAGACGTAGCGGGAGGTCAAAGCTCCTACAATGAGCAGTTCTTC; CDR3: CASSQDVAGGQSSYNEQFF
V: TRBV12-3/TRBV12-4; length: 17; size: -; J: TRBJ2-2; D: -; DNA: TGTGCCAGCAGTTTAGGCGTAAATCGGGCGAACACCGGGGAGCTGTTTTTT; CDR3: CASSLGVNRANTGELFF
V: TRBV29-1; length: 13; size: many; J: TRBJ2-7; D: TRBD1; DNA: TGCAGCGTTGAGGCCAGGGGGTCCTACGAGCAGTACTTC; CDR3: CSVEARGSYEQYF
V: TRBV7-9; length: 11; size: many; J: TRBJ1-5; D: TRBD1; DNA: TGTGCCAGCAGCTTAACAGGGGCCCTCGCTTTT; CDR3: CASSLTGALAF
V: TRBV4-1; length: 15; size: many; J: TRBJ1-3; D: TRBD1; DNA: TGCGCCAGCAGCCAAGGGACAGGGTTCAGAAACACCATATATTTT; CDR3: CASSQGTGFRNTIYF
V: TRBV6-5; length: 15; size: few; J: TRBJ1-2; D: TRBD1; DNA: TGTGCCAGCGTTGGACAGGGGTGGATTGACTATGGCTACACCTTC; CDR3: CASVGQGWIDYGYTF
V: TRBV20-1; length: 12; size: many; J: TRBJ1-3; D: -; DNA: TGCAGTGCTAGGACAGCTGGAAACACCATATATTTT; CDR3: CSARTAGNTIYF
V: TRBV6-2/TRBV6-3; length: 14; size: many; J: TRBJ2-7; D: -; DNA: TGTGCCAGCAGCCTGGCGGACTTTTCCGGGGAGCAGTACTTC; CDR3: CASSLADFSGEQYF
V: TRBV5-1; length: 16; size: -; J: TRBJ2-5; D: -; DNA: TGCGCCAGCAGCTTGGGGGCAGAGCTGTACCAAGAGACCCAGTACTTC; CDR3: CASSLGAELYQETQYF
V: TRBV12-3/TRBV12-4; length: 14; size: many; J: TRBJ1-1; D: -; DNA: TGTGCCAGCAGCCTAACACTGACAACGACTGAAGCTTTCTTT; CDR3: CASSLTLTTTEAFF
V: TRBV5-1; length: 15; size: many; J: TRBJ1-5; D: TRBD1; DNA: TGCGCCAGCAGCATGCAACAGGGGCTAAATCAGCCCCAGCATTTT; CDR3: CASSMQQGLNQPQHF
V: TRBV12-3/TRBV12-4; length: 16; size: few; J: TRBJ1-2; D: -; DNA: TGTGCCAGCAGTTTATCGGGTCGGGGGCCCAACTATGGCTACACCTTC; CDR3: CASSLSGRGPNYGYTF